Presented here are 26 T cell receptor beta chains from one specimen sequenced in a study of CD8 T cell repertoires and HIV-1 epitope variants. Their antigens remain unidentified. Clones were read by immunoSEQ multiplex PCR, and TCRdb kept only the in-frame ones, dropping some. The table shows 4,500 to 7,000 clones, with roughly 65% occurring only once. The sequenced sample consisted of cultured CD8+ T cells derived from PBMCs. The receptors come from a male donor with HIV.

The genes are TRBV4-3 and TRBJ1-1, with D hard to call. From germline, CDR1 is LGHNA and CDR2 YSLEER. The CDR3 covers 13 residues. The V gene lost 4 bases and the J gene lost 1 base, with 7 bases spanning the gap. The CDR3, as DNA: TGCGCCAGCAGCCCCAAGGAGAACACTGAAGCTTTCTTT. It specifies CASSPKENTEAFF.

A few counts support this clone. This rearrangement joins TRBV27 to TRBJ1-2, with a weak D call TRBD1 (5 bases). The CDR3 runs to 11 residues. The V end lost 7 bases, the J end lost 5 bases, and 8 bases lay between the germline ends. Germline CDR1 and CDR2: MNHEY and SMNVEV (reference sequence). This chain's CDR3 is CASTGGYGYTF. DNA for the CDR3: TGTGCCAGCACGGGGGGGTATGGCTACACCTTC.

The chain links TRBV7-9 to TRBJ2-7; TRBD1 matches at 9 bases. V lost 4 bases, J lost 5 bases, and 6 bases stayed unmatched. This CDR3 comprises 14 residues. CDR1 is SEHNR, CDR2 FQNEAQ, per germline (reference sequence). The CDR3 protein is CASSSGQGYDEQYF. The CDR3 DNA follows: TGTGCCAGCAGCTCCGGACAGGGGTACGACGAGCAGTACTTC. Filled out from reference TRBV7-9 and TRBJ2-7, the complete variable domain reads DTGVSQNPRHKITKRGQNVTFRCDPISEHNRLYWYRQTLGQGPEFLTYFQNEAQLEKSRLLSDRFSAERPKGSFSTLEIQRTEQGDSAMYLCASSSGQGYDEQYFGPGTRLTVT.

This clone was picked up a small number of times. This chain connects TRBV19 to TRBJ2-2; D ambiguous. Trimming removed 6 bases at V and 1 base at J, with 9 bases between. CDR3 length: 14 residues. Germline values: CDR1 LNHDA, CDR2 SQIVND (reference sequence). The CDR3 reads CASRVGLNTGELFF. CDR3 bases: TGTGCCAGTAGAGTTGGATTGAACACCGGGGAGCTGTTTTTT.

The rearrangement links TRBV15 to TRBJ1-5; D is unclear. Germline V CDR1 and CDR2: LNHNV, YYDKDF (reference sequence). The CDR3 loop spans 13 amino acids. The V and J ends lost 8 bases and 5 bases respectively, with 13 bases between them. The CDR3 loop is CATAPAMHQPQHF. Written as DNA, the CDR3 is TGTGCCACCGCCCCGGCCATGCATCAGCCCCAGCATTTT.

CDR3 in amino acids: CASSPRGGGPYNEQFF. CDR3 in DNA: TGTGCCAGCAGCCCCAGGGGAGGGGGTCCCTACAATGAGCAGTTCTTC. The V gene is TRBV11-2, the J gene TRBJ2-1, with D maybe TRBD2 (7 bases). This CDR3 spans 16 amino acids. V gave up 5 bases and J gave up 2 bases, with 16 bases separating them. Germline CDR1 reads SGHAT; CDR2 reads FQNNGV.

The J gene is TRBJ1-2, the V gene TRBV5-4; 7 bases map to TRBD1. Losses at the gene ends were 4 bases for V and 4 bases for J; bases not matched to a gene: 10. In germline, CDR1 is SGHNT, CDR2 YYREEE (reference sequence). This CDR3 region has 15 residues. The CDR3: CASSTSFGTVYGYTF. The CDR3 bases are TGTGCCAGCAGCACGAGCTTCGGGACAGTCTATGGCTACACCTTC.

This chain uses TRBV9 with TRBJ1-5; 9 bases match TRBD1. This CDR3 contains 15 residues. The ends lost 2 bases at V and 3 bases at J; junction bases unmatched: 3. From germline, CDR1 is SGDLS and CDR2 YYNGEE. In DNA form, the CDR3 reads TGTGCCAGCAGCGTGGGACAGGGAATCAATCAGCCCCAGCATTTT. It codes for CASSVGQGINQPQHF.

The rearrangement joins TRBV4-1 to TRBJ2-2, with TRBD2 identical over 7 bases. Trimming removed 0 bases from V and 4 bases from J; junction bases left unmatched: 5. Germline assignment: CDR1 MGHRA and CDR2 YSYEKL. The CDR3 is 16 amino acids. This CDR3 is CASSQEGGYGTGELFF. In DNA, the CDR3 is TGCGCCAGCAGCCAAGAGGGGGGGTACGGCACCGGGGAGCTGTTTTTT.

The J gene is TRBJ1-2, the V gene TRBV14; no reliable D call. The CDR3 consists of 12 residues. Between the trimmed V and J ends, which lost 0 bases and 8 bases, there was a span of 7 bases. The germline V gene encodes CDR1 SGHDN and CDR2 FVKESK. The CDR3 bases are TGTGCCAGCAGCCAAGAGTGGCAGGGCTACACCTTC. The encoded protein is CASSQEWQGYTF.

This clone was counted only a few times. The chain has TRBV29-1 and TRBJ2-7; 8 bases agree with TRBD1. The trim removed 5 bases at V and 5 bases at J, leaving 11 bases unmatched. Germline V lookup: CDR1 SQVTM, CDR2 ANQGSEA. The CDR3 covers 14 residues. The CDR3 loop reads CSVILLTGENEQYF. The CDR3 coding sequence is TGCAGCGTTATCCTTCTGACAGGGGAGAACGAGCAGTACTTC.

The chain has TRBV4-3 and TRBJ2-1; 12 positions agree with TRBD2. Losses at the gene ends were 0 bases for V and 4 bases for J; bases not matched to a gene: 7. This CDR3 has 18 amino acids. The germline V gene encodes CDR1 LGHNA and CDR2 YSLEER. This CDR3 is CASSQDCLAGGKYNEQFF. The CDR3 DNA is TGCGCCAGCAGCCAAGATTGTCTAGCGGGGGGGAAGTACAATGAGCAGTTCTTC.

This chain links TRBV5-4 with TRBJ2-7, with 8 bases aligning to TRBD2. Per the germline V gene, CDR1 is SGHNT and CDR2 is YYREEE (reference sequence). The trim removed 0 bases at V and 5 bases at J, leaving 4 bases unmatched. This CDR3 has 14 residues. The CDR3 coding sequence is TGTGCCAGCAGCTTGGGCGGGGGGAACAACGAGCAGTACTTC. It encodes CASSLGGGNNEQYF.

By sample fraction, this clone is hyperexpanded. The V call is TRBV4-1, the J call TRBJ1-2; D remains ambiguous. The CDR3 loop spans 16 amino acids. Germline V gives CDR1 MGHRA, CDR2 YSYEKL. Trimming cost V 0 bases and J 3 bases, with 14 bases left between them. Here the CDR3 DNA reads TGCGCCAGCAGCCAAGATCCCCCAGACTTGGACTATGGCTACACCTTC. Translating it yields CASSQDPPDLDYGYTF.

The CDR3: CASSLMVDNEQFF. The DNA for the CDR3 is TGTGCCAGCAGCTTGATGGTTGACAATGAGCAGTTCTTC. This chain joins TRBV5-4 and TRBJ2-1; D is unclear. Trimming left V 1 base short and J 5 bases short, with 7 bases between. The CDR3 sequence is 13 residues long. CDR1 is SGHNT and CDR2 is YYREEE in the germline V gene (reference sequence).

The chain combines TRBV6-5 with TRBJ1-5; D is undetermined. V gave up 8 bases and J gave up 3 bases, with 17 bases separating them. The V gene's germline CDR1 is MNHEY and CDR2 SVGAGI. The CDR3 contains 15 residues. For the CDR3, the DNA is TGTGCCAGCGGAGCTGACGCCCGAGACAATCAGCCCCAGCATTTT. Translated, it gives CASGADARDNQPQHF.

The table lists this clone with a few counts. The V and J genes are TRBV2 and TRBJ2-7, with no clear D. Trimming removed 0 bases from V and 3 bases from J, with 0 bases in between. Germline V gene sequence: CDR1 SNHLY, CDR2 FYNNEI. The CDR3 sequence is 11 residues long. CDR3 DNA: TGTGCCAGCAGTGAAGCCTACGAGCAGTACTTC. Protein: CASSEAYEQYF.

The chain is built from TRBV6-5 and TRBJ1-5; D gene unclear. Germline values: CDR1 MNHEY, CDR2 SVGAGI. The CDR3 consists of 13 residues. Trimming took 8 bases from V and 9 from J, leaving 17 bases between them. The CDR3 loop is CASGPEATGPQHF. DNA for the CDR3: TGTGCCAGCGGGCCAGAGGCTACTGGGCCCCAGCATTTT.

The V call is TRBV6-5, the J call TRBJ2-7; 10 bases fit TRBD1. Germline V gives CDR1 MNHEY, CDR2 SVGAGI. The V gene end was trimmed by 0 bases and the J gene end by 5 bases; junction bases not matched to a gene: 4. This CDR3 is 15 amino acids long. The CDR3 DNA is TGTGCCAGCAGTTACTCACGGACAGGGGGGCACGAGCAGTACTTC. As protein: CASSYSRTGGHEQYF.

The chain has TRBV4-2 and TRBJ2-5; no clear D gene. TRBJ2-7 matches the DNA end more closely, so the J call is doubtful. This CDR3 spans 14 amino acids. Germline V gene data show CDR1 as LGHNA and CDR2 as YNFKEQ. CDR3 protein: CASSQDLGSYEQYF. The CDR3 DNA sequence: TGTGCCAGCAGCCAAGATCTTGGAAGCTACGAGCAGTACTTC.

The chain uses TRBV6-5 and TRBJ1-5; D gene uncertain. The CDR3 sequence is 14 residues long. V gave up 2 bases and J gave up 5 bases, with 10 bases separating them. CDR1 MNHEY and CDR2 SVGAGI come from the germline V gene. The CDR3 loop is CASSYTVTDQPQHF. The CDR3 DNA is TGTGCCAGCAGTTACACCGTAACTGATCAGCCCCAGCATTTT.

The gene calls are TRBV6-5 and TRBJ2-3; TRBD2 matches at 7 bases. The CDR3 has 16 residues. The germline CDR1 and CDR2 sequences are MNHEY and SVGAGI. J lost 0 bases, V lost 4 bases, and 7 bases had no gene match. CDR3 bases: TGTGCCAGCAGTTTCTCTAGCGGTGCTAGCACAGATACGCAGTATTTT. Protein: CASSFSSGASTDTQYF.

The chain carries TRBV28 and TRBJ1-1; no definite D call. The CDR3 covers 13 residues. V shed 3 bases and J shed 1 base, with 6 bases lying between them. CDR1 and CDR2 (germline): MDHEN, SYDVKM. The chain's CDR3 is CASSFLSNTEAFF. The CDR3 coding sequence is TGTGCCAGCAGTTTCTTGTCGAACACTGAAGCTTTCTTT.

V gene TRBV27 combines with J gene TRBJ1-1; no firm D call. CDR1 is MNHEY and CDR2 is SMNVEV in the germline V gene (reference sequence). Trimming left V 2 bases short and J 1 base short, with 8 bases between. The CDR3 sequence is 14 residues long. CDR3 sequence reads: CASSLGVANTEAFF. CDR3 nucleotides: TGTGCCAGCAGTTTAGGGGTGGCGAACACTGAAGCTTTCTTT.

V and J are TRBV18 and TRBJ2-1; TRBD2 might be the D (5 bases). V lost 3 bases to trimming and J lost 2 bases, with 11 bases between them. The CDR3 has 15 residues. Germline values: CDR1 KGHSH, CDR2 LQKENI. CDR3 amino acids: CASSPLEGAYNEQFF. CDR3 coding DNA: TGTGCCAGCTCACCCCTCGAGGGCGCCTACAATGAGCAGTTCTTC.

V is TRBV10-3 and J is TRBJ2-6; 7 nucleotides line up with TRBD1. CDR3 size: 16 residues. From germline, CDR1 is ENHRY and CDR2 SYGVKD. Trimming removed 8 bases from V and 0 bases from J; junction bases left unmatched: 7. The CDR3 protein is CAIFGTDSSGANVLTF. In nucleotides, the CDR3 is TGTGCCATCTTCGGGACAGACAGCTCTGGGGCCAACGTCCTGACTTTC.